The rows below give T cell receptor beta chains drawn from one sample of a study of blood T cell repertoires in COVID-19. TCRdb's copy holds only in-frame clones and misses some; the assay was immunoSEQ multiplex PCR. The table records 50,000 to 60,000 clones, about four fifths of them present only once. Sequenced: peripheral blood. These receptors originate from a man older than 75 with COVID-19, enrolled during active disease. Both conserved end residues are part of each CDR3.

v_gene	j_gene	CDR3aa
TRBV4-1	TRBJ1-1	CASSQTPQGNTEAFF
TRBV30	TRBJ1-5	CAWSKGQGPNQPQHF
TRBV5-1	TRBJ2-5	CASSSTGRQPQETQYF
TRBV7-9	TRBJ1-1	CASSLESGSEAFF
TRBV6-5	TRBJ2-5	CASSFAGGGETQYF
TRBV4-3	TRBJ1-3	CASSQAGAGNTIYF
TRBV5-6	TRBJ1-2	CASSPGDIRGLGYTF
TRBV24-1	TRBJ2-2	CATSDLDRAGGELFF
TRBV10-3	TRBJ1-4	CAISRDRANEKLFF
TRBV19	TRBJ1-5	CASSPTGGNQPQHF
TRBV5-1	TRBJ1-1	CASSFEQGDTEAFF
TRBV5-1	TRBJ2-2	CASSLPTDTGELFF
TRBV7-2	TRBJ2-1	CASSPRVGPPNEQFF
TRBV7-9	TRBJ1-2	CASSLTGEEYGYTF
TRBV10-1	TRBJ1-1	CASSESPTGVDEAFF
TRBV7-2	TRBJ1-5	CASRQAGVYGQPQHF
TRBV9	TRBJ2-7	CASSDSHLREQYF
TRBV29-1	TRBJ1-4	CSVLDRVGEKLFF
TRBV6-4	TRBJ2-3	CASSDRGLGTDTQYF
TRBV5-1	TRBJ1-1	CASSWPNTEAFF
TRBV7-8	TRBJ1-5	CASSLYATGAIQPQHF
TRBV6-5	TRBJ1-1	CASRLGQGGAEAFF
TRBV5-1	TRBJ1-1	CASSPTLDPGNTEAFF
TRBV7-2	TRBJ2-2	CASSWGDRDSRELFF
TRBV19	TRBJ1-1	CASTHSRGRSYNTEAFF
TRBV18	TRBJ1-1	CASFQMMNTEAFF
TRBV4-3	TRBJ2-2	CASSRVSGSGTGELFF
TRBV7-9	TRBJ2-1	CASSLERAGNEQFF
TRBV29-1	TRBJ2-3	CSVEPLAGGLAGTDTQYF
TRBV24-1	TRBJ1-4	CATSDPGGGPNEKLFF
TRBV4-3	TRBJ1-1	CASSQDLGGQGHTEAFF
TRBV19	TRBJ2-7	CASTLTSGGSYEQYF
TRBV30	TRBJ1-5	CAWSAQGNQPQHF
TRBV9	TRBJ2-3	CASSVQLSDTQYF
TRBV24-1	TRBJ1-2	CATSDQGFNYGYTF
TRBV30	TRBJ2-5	CAWSRGLEETQYF
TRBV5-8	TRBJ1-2	CASSLAWGGFLYGYTF
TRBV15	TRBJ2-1	CATRRDRSSYNEQFF